This T cell receptor beta chain was sequenced in a study of T cell responses to AZD1222 COVID-19 vaccine. Study details: Second-dose groups at about 4 or about 12 weeks were pooled.

Worth noting for this clone: Its matching antigen is unknown.

Clones were sequenced by immunoSEQ multiplex PCR, and TCRdb holds only the in-frame ones, with some missing. This table holds 45,000 to 60,000 clones, 70% to 90% found once. V gave up 4 bases and J gave up 6 bases; unmatched junction bases: 8. The length of the CDR3 is 16 residues. Germline V CDR1 and CDR2: SGDLS, YYNGEE. Points from the study as a whole: Possibly, clonal diversity was underestimated; donors were largely white British and included more females. Only 6 or 7 people who got AZD1222 tested seropositive at baseline.

V and J are TRBV9 and TRBJ2-3, with 13 positions matching TRBD2. The starting material was peripheral blood, obtained on day 0 of AZD1222 vaccination. The TCR was taken from an adult in good health. CDR3 coding DNA: TGTGCCAGCAGCTTGTCCGGGACTAGCGGGACGGATACGCAGTATTTT. Translating it yields CASSLSGTSGTDTQYF.